This T cell receptor beta chain was observed in a study of OX40 agonist ivuxolimab in advanced cancers. Study-level background: Age averaged approximately 60 years (range 23 to 79), and less than 85% were male.

V shed 0 bases and J shed 4 bases, with 7 bases lying between them. CDR3 length: 14 amino acids. CDR1 and CDR2 (germline): LNHNV, YYDKDF (reference sequence). Assay used: immunoSEQ multiplex PCR; TCRdb lists only in-frame clones, some missing. The sample has about 100,000 clones, almost 90% seen once. Comments on this clone: Its target is not known.

Study-level results: Antigen specificity of clonally expanded peripheral T cells was not established. Expanded clones were, on average, more numerous in CD8+ T cells than in CD4+.

Autoimmune disease history or systemic immunosuppression meant exclusion. The clonotype originates from an adult with an advanced solid tumor such as melanoma, head and neck, liver or kidney cancer. This chain links TRBV15 with TRBJ1-5; D gene uncertain. Sample: CD4+ or CD8+ T cells sorted from blood, taken in a trial of the OX40 agonist ivuxolimab. The CDR3: CATSRDRGNQPQHF. DNA for the CDR3: TGTGCCACCAGCAGAGATCGAGGGAATCAGCCCCAGCATTTT.